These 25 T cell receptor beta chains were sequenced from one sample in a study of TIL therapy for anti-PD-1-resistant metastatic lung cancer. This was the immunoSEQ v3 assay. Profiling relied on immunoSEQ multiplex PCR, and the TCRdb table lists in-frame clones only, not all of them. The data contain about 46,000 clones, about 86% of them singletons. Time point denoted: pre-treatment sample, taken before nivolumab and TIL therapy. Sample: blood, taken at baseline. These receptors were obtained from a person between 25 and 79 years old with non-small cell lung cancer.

CDR3 amino acids: CASSIKHGSYEQYF. The CDR3 DNA sequence: TGTGCCAGTAGTATCAAACACGGTTCCTACGAGCAGTACTTC. V usage is TRBV19 and J usage is TRBJ2-7, with unresolved D. V lost 3 bases and J lost 1, with 10 bases in between. CDR3 size: 14 residues. Germline lookup yields CDR1 LNHDA and CDR2 SQIVND (reference sequence).

The chain's CDR3 is CASSALLHEQYF. In DNA form, the CDR3 reads TGTGCCAGCAGTGCCCTCCTCCACGAGCAGTACTTC. The V gene is TRBV28, the J gene TRBJ2-7; unclear D gene. This CDR3 comprises 12 residues. Per the germline V gene, CDR1 is MDHEN and CDR2 is SYDVKM. V lost 5 bases and J lost 5, with 10 bases in between.

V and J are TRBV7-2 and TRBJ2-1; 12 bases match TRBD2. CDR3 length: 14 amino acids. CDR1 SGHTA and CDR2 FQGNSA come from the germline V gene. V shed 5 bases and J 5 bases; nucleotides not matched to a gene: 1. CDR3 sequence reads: CASSRTSGNNEQFF. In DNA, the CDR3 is TGTGCCAGCAGCCGGACTAGCGGGAACAATGAGCAGTTCTTC.

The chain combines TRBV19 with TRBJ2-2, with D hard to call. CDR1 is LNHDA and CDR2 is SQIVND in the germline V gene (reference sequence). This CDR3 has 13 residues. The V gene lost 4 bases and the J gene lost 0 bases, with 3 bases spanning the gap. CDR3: CASSNTNTGELFF. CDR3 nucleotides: TGTGCCAGTAGTAACACGAACACCGGGGAGCTGTTTTTT.

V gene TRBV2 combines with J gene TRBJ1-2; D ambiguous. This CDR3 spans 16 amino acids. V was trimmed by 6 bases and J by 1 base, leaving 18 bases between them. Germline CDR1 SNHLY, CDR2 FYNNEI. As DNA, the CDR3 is TGTGCCAGCAGAAAGGCCCTACTACAGAGTAACTATGGCTACACCTTC. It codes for CASRKALLQSNYGYTF.

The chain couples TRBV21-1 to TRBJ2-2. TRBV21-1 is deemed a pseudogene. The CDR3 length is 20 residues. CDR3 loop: CASSKGEDFGQVRGTGELFF. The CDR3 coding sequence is TGTGCCAGCAGCAAAGGGGAAGATTTTGGGCAGGTTCGTGGCACCGGGGAGCTGTTTTTT.

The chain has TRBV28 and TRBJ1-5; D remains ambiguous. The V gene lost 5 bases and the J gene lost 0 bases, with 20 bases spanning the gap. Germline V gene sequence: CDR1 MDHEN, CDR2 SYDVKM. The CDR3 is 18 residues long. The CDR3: CASSTVDWRYYSNQPQHF. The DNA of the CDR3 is TGTGCCAGCAGTACCGTCGATTGGCGGTACTATAGCAATCAGCCCCAGCATTTT.

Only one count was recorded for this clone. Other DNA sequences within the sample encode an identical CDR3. The CDR3 DNA reads as TGTGCCTGGAGTGTCAGGCGAAATCAGCCCCAGCATTTT. Its protein product is CAWSVRRNQPQHF. This sequence joins TRBV30 and TRBJ1-5; D unclear. The germline CDR1 and CDR2 sequences are GTSNPN and SVGIG (reference sequence). The ends were cut back, 0 bases at V and 4 bases at J, with 7 bases in the middle. The CDR3 length is 13 residues.

The CDR3 protein is CASSLSPNNEQFF. CDR3 sequence (DNA): TGCGCCAGCAGCTTGTCCCCTAACAATGAGCAGTTCTTC. This chain links TRBV5-1 with TRBJ2-1; D is ambiguous. V lost 1 base and J lost 5, with 7 bases in between. Per germline, CDR1 SGHRS and CDR2 YFSETQ. The CDR3 loop spans 13 amino acids.

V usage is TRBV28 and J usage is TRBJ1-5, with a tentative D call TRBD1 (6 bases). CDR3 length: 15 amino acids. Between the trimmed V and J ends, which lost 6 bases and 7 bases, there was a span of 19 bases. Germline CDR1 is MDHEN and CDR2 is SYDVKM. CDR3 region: CASSPRGRFVQPQHF. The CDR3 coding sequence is TGTGCCAGCAGCCCCAGGGGCCGCTTTGTGCAGCCCCAGCATTTT.

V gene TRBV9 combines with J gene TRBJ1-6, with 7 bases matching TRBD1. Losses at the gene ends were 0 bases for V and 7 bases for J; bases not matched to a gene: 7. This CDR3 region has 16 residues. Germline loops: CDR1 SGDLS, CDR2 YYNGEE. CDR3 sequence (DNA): TGTGCCAGCAGCGTAGCCGCAGGGGGAGGCAATTCACCCCTCCACTTT. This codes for CASSVAAGGGNSPLHF. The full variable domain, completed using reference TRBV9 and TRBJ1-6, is DSGVTQTPKHLITATGQRVTLRCSPRSGDLSVYWYQQSLDQGLQFLIQYYNGEERAKGNILERFSAQQFPDLHSELNLSSLELGDSALYFCASSVAAGGGNSPLHFGNGTRLTVT.

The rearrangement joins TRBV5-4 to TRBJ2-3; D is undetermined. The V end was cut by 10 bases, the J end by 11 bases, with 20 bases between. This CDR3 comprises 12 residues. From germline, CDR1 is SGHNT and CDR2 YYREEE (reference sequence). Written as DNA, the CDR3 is TGTGCCGTGGGCCTCCCCCTCGGTGGGCAGTATTTT. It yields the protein CAVGLPLGGQYF.

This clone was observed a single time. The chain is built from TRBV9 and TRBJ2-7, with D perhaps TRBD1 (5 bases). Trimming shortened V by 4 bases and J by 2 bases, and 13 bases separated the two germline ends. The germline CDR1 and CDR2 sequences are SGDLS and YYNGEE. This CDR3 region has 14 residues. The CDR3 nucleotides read TGTGCCAGCAGCCCACGACAGTTCCCCTACGAGCAGTACTTC. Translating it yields CASSPRQFPYEQYF.

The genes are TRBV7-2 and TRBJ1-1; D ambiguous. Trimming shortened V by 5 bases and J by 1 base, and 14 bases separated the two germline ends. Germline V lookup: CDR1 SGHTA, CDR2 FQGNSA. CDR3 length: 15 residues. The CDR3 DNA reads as TGTGCCAGCAGCCCGTTGGGGTGGGGGAACACTGAAGCTTTCTTT. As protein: CASSPLGWGNTEAFF.

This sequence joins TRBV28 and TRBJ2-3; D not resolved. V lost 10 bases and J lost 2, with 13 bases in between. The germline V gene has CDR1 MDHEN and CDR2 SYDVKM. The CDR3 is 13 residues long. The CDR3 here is CATRRPLTDTQYF. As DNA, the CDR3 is TGTGCCACGCGGCGCCCCCTCACAGATACGCAGTATTTT.

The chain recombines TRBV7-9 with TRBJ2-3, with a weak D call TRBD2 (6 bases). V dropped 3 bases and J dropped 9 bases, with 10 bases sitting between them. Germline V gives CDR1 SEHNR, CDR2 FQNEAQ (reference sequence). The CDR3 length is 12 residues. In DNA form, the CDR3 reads TGTGCCAGCAGCTTGGGACTGTCAACGCAGTATTTT. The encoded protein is CASSLGLSTQYF.

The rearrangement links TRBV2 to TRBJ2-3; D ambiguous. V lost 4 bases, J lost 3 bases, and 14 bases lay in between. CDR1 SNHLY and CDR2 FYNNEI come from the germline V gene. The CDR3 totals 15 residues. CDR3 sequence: CASSAASRGTDTQYF. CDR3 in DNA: TGTGCCAGCAGTGCGGCCTCCCGAGGTACAGATACGCAGTATTTT.

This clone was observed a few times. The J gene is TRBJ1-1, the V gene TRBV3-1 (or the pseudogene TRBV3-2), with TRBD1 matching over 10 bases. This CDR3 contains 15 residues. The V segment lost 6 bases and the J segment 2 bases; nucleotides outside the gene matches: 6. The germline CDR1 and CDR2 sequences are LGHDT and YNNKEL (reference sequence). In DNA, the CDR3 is TGTGCCAGCAGATGGACAGGGGGAGGAAACACTGAAGCTTTCTTT. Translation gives CASRWTGGGNTEAFF.

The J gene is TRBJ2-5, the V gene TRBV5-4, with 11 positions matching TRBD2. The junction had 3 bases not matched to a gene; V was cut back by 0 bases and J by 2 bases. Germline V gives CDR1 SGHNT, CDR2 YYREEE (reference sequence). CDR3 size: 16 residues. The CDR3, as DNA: TGTGCCAGCAGCTTGGGTCCTAGCGGGGGGCAAGAGACCCAGTACTTC. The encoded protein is CASSLGPSGGQETQYF.

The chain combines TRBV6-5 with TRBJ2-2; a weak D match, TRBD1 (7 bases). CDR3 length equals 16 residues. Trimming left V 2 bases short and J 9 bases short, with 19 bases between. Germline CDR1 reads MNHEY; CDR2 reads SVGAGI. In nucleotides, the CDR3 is TGTGCCAGCAGTTACCCCAAGACGACAGGGAGGCGGGAGCTGTTTTTT. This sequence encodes CASSYPKTTGRRELFF.

The CDR3 loop is CASNLQGAYEQYF. In nucleotides, the CDR3 is TGTGCCAGCAATCTACAGGGGGCCTACGAGCAGTACTTC. V usage is TRBV2 and J usage is TRBJ2-7; 8 bases line up with TRBD1. V lost 7 bases, J lost 2 bases, and 4 bases stayed unmatched. CDR1 and CDR2 from the germline V gene are SNHLY and FYNNEI. This CDR3 region has 13 residues.

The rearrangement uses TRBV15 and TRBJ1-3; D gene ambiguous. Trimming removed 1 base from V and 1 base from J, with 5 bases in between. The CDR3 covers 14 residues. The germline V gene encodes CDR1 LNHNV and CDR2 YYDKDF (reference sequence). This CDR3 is CATSRGTSGNTIYF. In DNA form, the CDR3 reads TGTGCCACCAGCAGAGGTACATCTGGAAACACCATATATTTT.

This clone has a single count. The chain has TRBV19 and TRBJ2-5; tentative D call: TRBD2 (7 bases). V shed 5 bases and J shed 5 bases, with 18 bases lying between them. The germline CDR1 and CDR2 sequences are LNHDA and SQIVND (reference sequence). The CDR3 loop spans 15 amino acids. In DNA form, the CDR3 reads TGTGCCAGTAGTTGGGGGCGCGGGGGAGGGGAGACCCAGTACTTC. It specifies CASSWGRGGGETQYF.

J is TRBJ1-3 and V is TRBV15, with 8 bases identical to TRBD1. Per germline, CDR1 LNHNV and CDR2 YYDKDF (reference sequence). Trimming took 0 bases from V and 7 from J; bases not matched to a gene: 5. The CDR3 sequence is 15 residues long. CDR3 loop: CATSRDKGQGNTIYF. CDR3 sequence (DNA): TGTGCCACCAGCAGAGATAAAGGACAGGGCAACACCATATATTTT.

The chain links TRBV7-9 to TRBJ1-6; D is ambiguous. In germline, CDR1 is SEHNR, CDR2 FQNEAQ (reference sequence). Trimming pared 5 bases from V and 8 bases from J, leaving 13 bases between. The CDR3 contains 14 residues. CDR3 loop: CASSANSRDSPLHF. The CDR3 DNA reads TGTGCCAGCAGCGCAAACTCTCGTGATTCACCCCTCCACTTT.